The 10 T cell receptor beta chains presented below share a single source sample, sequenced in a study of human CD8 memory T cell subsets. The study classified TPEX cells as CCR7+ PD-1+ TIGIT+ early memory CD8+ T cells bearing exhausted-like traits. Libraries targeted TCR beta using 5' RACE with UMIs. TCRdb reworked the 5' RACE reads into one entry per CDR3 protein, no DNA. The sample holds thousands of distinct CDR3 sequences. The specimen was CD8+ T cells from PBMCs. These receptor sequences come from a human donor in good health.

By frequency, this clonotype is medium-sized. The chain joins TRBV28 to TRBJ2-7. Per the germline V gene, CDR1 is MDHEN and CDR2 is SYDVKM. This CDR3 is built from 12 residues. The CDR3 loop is CASSLGNHEQYF. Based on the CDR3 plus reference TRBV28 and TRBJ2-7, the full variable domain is DVKVTQSSRYLVKRTGEKVFLECVQDMDHENMFWYRQDPGLGLRLIYFSYDVKMKEKGDIPEGYSVSREKKERFSLILESASTNQTSMYLCASSLGNHEQYFGPGTRLTVT.

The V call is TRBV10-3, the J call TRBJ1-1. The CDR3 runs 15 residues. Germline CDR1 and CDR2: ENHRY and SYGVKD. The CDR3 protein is CAISEGTGMNTEAFF.

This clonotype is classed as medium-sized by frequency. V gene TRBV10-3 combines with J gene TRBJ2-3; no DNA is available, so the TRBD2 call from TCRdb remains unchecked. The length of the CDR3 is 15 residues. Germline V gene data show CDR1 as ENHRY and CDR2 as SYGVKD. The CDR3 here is CAISEPSGSADTQYF.

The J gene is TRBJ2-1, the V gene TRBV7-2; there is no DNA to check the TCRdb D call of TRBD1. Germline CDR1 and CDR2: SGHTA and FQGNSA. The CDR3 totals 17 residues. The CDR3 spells CASSLGVPGPIYNEQFF.

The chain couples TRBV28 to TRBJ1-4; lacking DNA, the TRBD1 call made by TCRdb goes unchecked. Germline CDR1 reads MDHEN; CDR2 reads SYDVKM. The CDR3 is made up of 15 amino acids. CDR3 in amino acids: CASTKGGQGWEKLFF.

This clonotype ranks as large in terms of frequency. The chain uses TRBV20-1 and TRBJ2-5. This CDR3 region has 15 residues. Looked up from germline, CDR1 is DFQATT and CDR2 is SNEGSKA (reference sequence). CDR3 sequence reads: CSAREDQVPGETQYF.

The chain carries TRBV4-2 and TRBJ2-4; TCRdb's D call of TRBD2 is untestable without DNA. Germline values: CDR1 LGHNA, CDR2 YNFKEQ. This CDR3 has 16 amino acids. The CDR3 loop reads CASSRLAGVAKNIQYF.

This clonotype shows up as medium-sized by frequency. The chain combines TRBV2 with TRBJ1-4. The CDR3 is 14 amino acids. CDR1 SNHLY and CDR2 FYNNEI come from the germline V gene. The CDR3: CASSGGETNEKLFF.

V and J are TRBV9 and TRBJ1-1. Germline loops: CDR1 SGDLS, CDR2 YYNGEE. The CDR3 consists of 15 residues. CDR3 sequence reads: CASSVSGQYYTEAFF.

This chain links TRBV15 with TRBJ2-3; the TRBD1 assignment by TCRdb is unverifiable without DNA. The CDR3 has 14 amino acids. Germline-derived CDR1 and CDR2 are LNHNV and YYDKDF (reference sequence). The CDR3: CATSRDWGEDTQYF.